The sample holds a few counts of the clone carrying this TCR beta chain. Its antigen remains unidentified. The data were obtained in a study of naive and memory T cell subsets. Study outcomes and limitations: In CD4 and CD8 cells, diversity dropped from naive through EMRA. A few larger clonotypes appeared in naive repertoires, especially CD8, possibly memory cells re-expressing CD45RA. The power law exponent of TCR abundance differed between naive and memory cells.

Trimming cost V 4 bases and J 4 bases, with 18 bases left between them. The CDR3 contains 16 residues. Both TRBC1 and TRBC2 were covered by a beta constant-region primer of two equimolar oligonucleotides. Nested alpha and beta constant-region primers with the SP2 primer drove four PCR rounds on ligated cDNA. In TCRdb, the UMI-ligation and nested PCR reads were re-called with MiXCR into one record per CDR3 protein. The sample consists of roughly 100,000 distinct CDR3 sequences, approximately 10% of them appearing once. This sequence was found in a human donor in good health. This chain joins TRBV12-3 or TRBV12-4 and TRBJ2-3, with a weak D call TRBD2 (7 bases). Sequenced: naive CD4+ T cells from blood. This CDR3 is CASSSTRGAGADTQYF. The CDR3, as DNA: TGTGCCAGCAGTTCGACCCGGGGGGCCGGTGCAGATACGCAGTATTTT.